This TCR beta chain was profiled in a study of T cell repertoires in cytomegalovirus infection. About the research overall: Public TCR beta signatures provided an indication of both CMV infection and a matching HLA type.

Each CDR3 protein is one row after TCRdb ran MiXCR on the reads. The table records a few hundred thousand distinct CDR3 sequences, roughly a sixth of them present only once. This CDR3 is 13 amino acids long. The V end lost 4 bases, the J end lost 2 bases, and 8 bases lay between the germline ends. Germline-derived CDR1 and CDR2 are MNHEY and SVGEGT. The sequence derives from a human donor in good health (CMV status not recorded). Some clones in this sample may be carry-over from other donors' samples. The gene calls are TRBV6-2 or TRBV6-3 and TRBJ1-2; no clear D gene. The sequencing input was PBMCs. The CDR3 spells CASSFIQNYGYTF. The CDR3 DNA reads TGTGCCAGCAGTTTCATCCAAAACTATGGCTACACCTTC.